This TCR beta chain emerged from a study of cytomegalovirus exposure and HLA in healthy donors. In the study overall: Membership in the Caucasian-associated ancestry cluster was found for around 81% of nearly 400 genotyped donors.

PCR involved 60 Vbeta and 13 Jbeta primers. This table comes from immunoSEQ multiplex PCR, and its TCRdb copy is limited to in-frame clones, with some not included. The sample has under 150,000 clones, approximately 80% seen once. Study observations and caveats: A later look showed TCR association rates differing by HLA locus, highest for DRB1 and lowest for HLA-C. An analysis that came later showed most CMV-associated TCR beta chains appearing HLA-restricted.

As for this clone: Its antigen is still unknown.

This CDR3 region has 14 residues. CDR1 is SGHDT, CDR2 YYEEEE, per germline. V lost 1 base and J lost 4, with 11 bases in between. The chain carries TRBV5-6 and TRBJ1-2; D is unclear. Sequencing was performed on PBMCs. This receptor was taken from a woman aged 40 to 50 in good health and CMV-seropositive. For the CDR3, the DNA is TGTGCCAGCAGCTTGTGGCAGAGACTCTATGGCTACACCTTC. This gives the protein CASSLWQRLYGYTF.